This T cell receptor beta chain emerged from a study of blood T cell repertoires in COVID-19 (dated by TCRdb to about 2020). Regarding the complete study: Samples from collaborators originated in the United States, Italy and Spain and spanned both the acute and convalescent phases of COVID-19. The material from the prospective study consisted of cDNA or gDNA derived from T cells, B-cell-depleted T cells, or PBMCs. The dataset comprised deeply sampled blood TCRbeta repertoires from subjects exposed to, actively infected with, or recovered from COVID-19. The repertoires were made available in a free public database intended to serve as a resource for research on the immune response to SARS-CoV-2. Samples came from the ongoing ImmuneRACE study (first 160 participants) plus 1,254 subjects from 6 global collaborators. The sample metadata nearly always contained a de-identified subject ID, COVID-19 status, age in years and sex. Where available, HLA class I and class II types were taken from metadata supplied by the sample provider and were not determined by assay-based typing. Overall study results and their limits: The quantity of clinical and demographic metadata differed by source and by participant and was supplied without curation.

Collaborating institutions collected whole blood in K2EDTA tubes following their own protocols. For TCRbeta analysis, collaborators shipped samples as frozen whole blood, isolated PBMCs, or DNA extracted from either of those sample types. TCRbeta CDR3 regions were amplified from genomic DNA by means of the immunoSEQ Assay, a bias-controlled multiplex PCR. Processing in the source paper ran as follows. The number of nucleated cells in each sample was estimated by amplification of reference gene primers within the assay. To quantify the absolute abundance of each unique TCRbeta CDR3 rearrangement, sequence reads were collapsed and filtered. Productive Simpson clonality was computed per sample as the square root of Simpson's diversity index over productive rearrangements. TCRdb re-hosts the immuneACCESS table, in-frame sequences only. Its copies lack some clones; in the studies checked, an unresolved V gene accounts for under half of them, and the cause for the rest is not known. D and trimming were read from the DNA, whereas the V and J calls and clone size are those reported in that table. The sample includes about 55,000 clones, with about nine tenths observed a single time. The top ten hold roughly 6.2% of the sample.

The junction carries 15 bases between V and J, which are trimmed by 2 bases and 7 bases respectively. The CDR3 runs 15 amino acids, cysteine and phenylalanine included. The kept DNA is CDR3 alone, 45 bases in frame from the first base. Per the germline V gene, SGHAT is the CDR1 and FQNNGV is the CDR2. With respect to this clone: This receptor's antigen is unknown. No base quality information exists; no much larger clone differs at one position.

In this chain, TRBV11-2 is recombined with TRBJ2-1, and TRBD2 may be the D gene, going by 6 matching bases. This TCR was recovered from a man in his forties with acute or convalescent COVID-19. Specimen: peripheral blood. The CDR3 protein: CASSLWLADSNEQFF. DNA sequence: TGTGCCAGCAGCTTATGGTTAGCGGACTCTAATGAGCAGTTCTTC. Full variable domain (CDR3 extended with the reference TRBV11-2 and TRBJ2-1 proteins): EAGVAQSPRYKIIEKRQSVAFWCNPISGHATLYWYQQILGQGPKLLIQFQNNGVVDDSQLPKDRFSAERLKGVDSTLKIQPAKLEDSAVYLCASSLWLADSNEQFFGPGTRLTVL.